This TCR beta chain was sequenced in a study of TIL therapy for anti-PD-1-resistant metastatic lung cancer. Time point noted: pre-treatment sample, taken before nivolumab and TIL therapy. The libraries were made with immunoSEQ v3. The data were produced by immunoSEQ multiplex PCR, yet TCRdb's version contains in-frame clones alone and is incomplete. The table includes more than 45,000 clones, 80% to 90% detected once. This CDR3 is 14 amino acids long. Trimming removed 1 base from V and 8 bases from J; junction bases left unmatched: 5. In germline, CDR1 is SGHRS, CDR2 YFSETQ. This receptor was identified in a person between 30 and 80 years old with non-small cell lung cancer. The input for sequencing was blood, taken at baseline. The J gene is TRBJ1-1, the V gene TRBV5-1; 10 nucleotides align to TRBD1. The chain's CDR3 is CASSLTDRGMEAFF. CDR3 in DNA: TGCGCCAGCAGCTTGACGGACAGGGGGATGGAAGCTTTCTTT.